Below are 25 T cell receptor beta chains sequenced from a single sample in a study of blood T cell repertoires in COVID-19. Assay used: immunoSEQ multiplex PCR; TCRdb lists only in-frame clones, some missing. The data show 270,000 or so clones, about 89% seen once. Sequenced material: peripheral blood. Receptors were obtained from a woman in her 40s who had recovered from COVID-19.

The V call is TRBV15, the J call TRBJ1-2; 9 bases agree with TRBD1. V dropped 0 bases and J dropped 8; count of bases not matched to a gene: 4. The CDR3 runs 14 residues. In germline, CDR1 is LNHNV, CDR2 YYDKDF (reference sequence). The CDR3 DNA follows: TGTGCCACCAGCAGAGATCGGACAGGGGAAGGCTACACCTTC. It is translated as CATSRDRTGEGYTF.

The gene calls are TRBV7-6 and TRBJ1-1; D possibly corresponds to TRBD1 (6 bases). The germline V gene has CDR1 SGHVS and CDR2 FNYEAQ. The germline V and J ends were trimmed by 5 bases and 1 base, with 14 bases remaining between them. This CDR3 comprises 15 residues. The CDR3 loop reads CASSLFPGQNTEAFF. The CDR3 nucleotides are TGTGCCAGCAGCCTCTTCCCGGGACAGAACACTGAAGCTTTCTTT.

The chain joins TRBV28 to TRBJ2-7; 9 bases are shared with TRBD1. With 6 bases clipped from V and 7 bases from J, the junction kept 10 bases outside the gene matches. CDR3 length equals 14 residues. Germline assignment: CDR1 MDHEN and CDR2 SYDVKM. The CDR3: CASRAGQGTEEQYF. The CDR3 nucleotides read TGTGCCAGCAGAGCGGGACAGGGTACCGAAGAGCAGTACTTC.

The chain employs TRBV6-5 and TRBJ1-4; possible D gene TRBD1, 5 bases. This CDR3 is built from 14 residues. Germline CDR1 and CDR2: MNHEY and SVGAGI. The germline V and J ends were trimmed by 6 bases and 0 bases, with 8 bases remaining between them. The CDR3 nucleotides are TGTGCCAGCAGCCTGACAGCAACTAATGAAAAACTGTTTTTT. As protein: CASSLTATNEKLFF.

In regard to this clone: Other DNA sequences within the sample encode an identical CDR3. The rearrangement links TRBV9 to TRBJ2-7, with 7 positions matching TRBD1. Trimming at V came to 0 bases and at J to 2 bases, leaving 2 bases not matched to a gene. In germline, CDR1 is SGDLS, CDR2 YYNGEE. The CDR3 length is 14 residues. The CDR3 sequence is CASSVAGTAYEQYF. The CDR3 nucleotides read TGTGCCAGCAGCGTAGCGGGGACAGCCTACGAGCAGTACTTC.

The chain employs TRBV10-1 and TRBJ2-1; 7 bases fit TRBD2. This CDR3 contains 15 residues. Trimming took 4 bases from V and 8 from J; bases not matched to a gene: 11. Germline V CDR1 and CDR2: WNHNN, SYGVQD (reference sequence). CDR3 protein: CASSGKAGTRDEQFF. The DNA of the CDR3 is TGCGCCAGCAGTGGAAAAGCGGGAACGAGGGATGAGCAGTTCTTC.

The rearrangement links TRBV11-3 to TRBJ2-7; 16 bases agree with TRBD2. The CDR3 runs to 16 residues. From germline, CDR1 is SGHNT and CDR2 YENEEA. V trimming: 5 bases; J trimming: 7 bases; junction bases outside the gene matches: 8. The CDR3 region is CASSPGTSGRVGEQYF. The CDR3 nucleotides read TGTGCCAGCAGCCCGGGGACTAGCGGGAGGGTTGGAGAGCAGTACTTC.

The V call is TRBV3-1 (or the pseudogene TRBV3-2), the J call TRBJ1-6; 7 bases map to TRBD1. This CDR3 is 14 amino acids long. Trimming at V came to 5 bases and at J to 10 bases, leaving 8 bases not matched to a gene. Per germline, CDR1 LGHDT and CDR2 YNNKEL (reference sequence). CDR3 bases: TGTGCCAGCAGCTTTGGGACAGTGGGATCACCCCTCCACTTT. Its protein is CASSFGTVGSPLHF.

V usage is TRBV12-3 or TRBV12-4 and J usage is TRBJ2-7, with 13 nucleotides matching TRBD2. Losses at the gene ends were 6 bases for V and 6 bases for J; bases not matched to a gene: 2. This CDR3 contains 13 residues. CDR3 nucleotide sequence: TGTGCCAGCAGACGGACTAGCGGGGGCGAGCAGTACTTC. It encodes CASRRTSGGEQYF.

The chain carries TRBV20-1 and TRBJ2-7; D is possibly TRBD2 (5 bases). The CDR3 is 11 amino acids. Looked up from germline, CDR1 is DFQATT and CDR2 is SNEGSKA (reference sequence). The ends were cut back, 5 bases at V and 1 base at J, with 6 bases in the middle. The CDR3 region has the DNA TGCAGTGCTGGGAGTTCCTACGAGCAGTACTTC. This translates into CSAGSSYEQYF.

Written as DNA, the CDR3 is TGTGCCAGCAGGTTGGCGGGGGGGAATCAGCCCCAGCATTTT. Its protein is CASRLAGGNQPQHF. The genes are TRBV6-5 and TRBJ1-5; a weak D match, TRBD1 (5 bases). CDR3 length: 14 amino acids. The germline V gene has CDR1 MNHEY and CDR2 SVGAGI. V lost 6 bases and J lost 4, with 13 bases in between.

The chain combines TRBV7-9 with TRBJ1-2, with 8 bases aligning to TRBD1. This CDR3 region has 17 residues. J gave up 2 bases and V 4 bases, and 12 bases lay outside the gene matches. The germline V gene has CDR1 SEHNR and CDR2 FQNEAQ (reference sequence). The CDR3 sequence: CASSSSQGGLVNYGYTF. As DNA, the CDR3 is TGTGCCAGCAGCTCCTCACAGGGGGGGTTAGTAAACTATGGCTACACCTTC.

The V and J genes are TRBV5-4 and TRBJ1-1; tentatively, D is TRBD1 (5 bases). The length of the CDR3 is 14 residues. V lost 0 bases to trimming and J lost 3 bases, with 9 bases between them. CDR1 is SGHNT and CDR2 is YYREEE in the germline V gene (reference sequence). The CDR3 nucleotides are TGTGCCAGCAGCTTGGGGGGGGATGACACTGAAGCTTTCTTT. It specifies CASSLGGDDTEAFF.

The rearrangement uses TRBV5-8 and TRBJ2-7; 7 bases line up with TRBD2. CDR3 length: 15 amino acids. Trimming removed 0 bases from V and 3 bases from J; junction bases left unmatched: 6. Germline CDR1 SGHTS, CDR2 YDEGEE. The CDR3 sequence: CASSLVRDYDYEQYF. As DNA, the CDR3 is TGTGCCAGCAGCTTGGTTCGGGACTATGACTACGAGCAGTACTTC.

This clone has a single count. The chain recombines TRBV29-1 with TRBJ2-7, with 8 bases identical to TRBD1. CDR1 is SQVTM, CDR2 ANQGSEA, per germline. Losses at the gene ends were 5 bases for V and 2 bases for J; bases not matched to a gene: 5. The CDR3 spans 13 residues. CDR3 region: CSVTDRAAYEQYF. The CDR3 bases are TGCAGCGTTACGGACAGGGCCGCCTACGAGCAGTACTTC.

The rearrangement uses TRBV2 and TRBJ1-2; D is unclear. This CDR3 is built from 13 residues. Deletions cut 1 base from V and 5 bases from J, with 8 bases between. From germline, CDR1 is SNHLY and CDR2 FYNNEI. CDR3 region: CASSEGGRYGYTF. The DNA for the CDR3 is TGTGCCAGCAGTGAAGGAGGGCGTTATGGCTACACCTTC.

The CDR3 loop is CATSDHGSSGANVLTF. The CDR3 bases are TGTGCCACCAGTGATCATGGGAGCTCTGGGGCCAACGTCCTGACTTTC. The chain uses TRBV24-1 and TRBJ2-6, with a weak D call TRBD2 (5 bases). This CDR3 comprises 16 residues. CDR1 KGHDR and CDR2 SFDVKD come from the germline V gene. V lost 3 bases and J 0 bases, leaving 8 bases between the germline ends.

The chain uses TRBV19 and TRBJ1-1, with TRBD1 as a possible D gene (6 bases). This CDR3 contains 15 residues. The V end was cut by 6 bases, the J end by 2 bases, with 16 bases between. Germline V CDR1 and CDR2: LNHDA, SQIVND (reference sequence). CDR3 residues: CASRPAGTLNTEAFF. CDR3 DNA: TGTGCCAGTAGGCCAGCCGGGACACTAAACACTGAAGCTTTCTTT.

V usage is TRBV10-3 and J usage is TRBJ1-1, with TRBD1 matching over 8 bases. The junction had 6 bases not matched to a gene; V was cut back by 7 bases and J by 2 bases. Germline loops: CDR1 ENHRY, CDR2 SYGVKD. The CDR3 length is 14 residues. The CDR3 sequence: CAIMGQASNTEAFF. DNA for the CDR3: TGTGCCATCATGGGACAGGCCTCAAACACTGAAGCTTTCTTT.

The V and J genes are TRBV29-1 and TRBJ1-4; 7 nucleotides agree with TRBD1. This CDR3 is 13 amino acids long. V trimming: 1 base; J trimming: 8 bases; junction bases outside the gene matches: 4. CDR1 is SQVTM and CDR2 is ANQGSEA in the germline V gene. The CDR3 loop reads CSVEGTGREKLFF. DNA for the CDR3: TGCAGCGTTGAAGGGACAGGTCGAGAAAAACTGTTTTTT.

V gene TRBV10-3 combines with J gene TRBJ2-1; TRBD1 might be the D (6 bases). CDR3 length: 13 amino acids. V was trimmed by 2 bases and J by 5 bases, leaving 7 bases between them. Germline-derived CDR1 and CDR2 are ENHRY and SYGVKD. The CDR3, as DNA: TGTGCCATCAGTGAGGGGACAAACAATGAGCAGTTCTTC. It codes for CAISEGTNNEQFF.

V is TRBV2 and J is TRBJ1-5; D is possibly TRBD1 (5 bases). V gave up 1 base and J gave up 6 bases, with 10 bases separating them. Germline loops: CDR1 SNHLY, CDR2 FYNNEI. This CDR3 is built from 14 residues. CDR3 loop: CASSEGQGSQPQHF. The CDR3 nucleotides read TGTGCCAGCAGTGAAGGGCAGGGCAGTCAGCCCCAGCATTTT.

The chain carries TRBV6-5 and TRBJ2-7, with 11 bases fitting TRBD1. Germline V gene lookup returns CDR1 MNHEY and CDR2 SVGAGI. This CDR3 has 14 residues. The ends lost 4 bases at V and 6 bases at J; junction bases unmatched: 5. The DNA for the CDR3 is TGTGCCAGCAGTTTGCCCGGGACAGGGGGCGAGCAGTACTTC. Residues: CASSLPGTGGEQYF.

This chain connects TRBV29-1 to TRBJ2-7, with D possibly being TRBD2 (5 bases). The germline CDR1 and CDR2 sequences are SQVTM and ANQGSEA. The CDR3 runs 14 residues. V lost 6 bases and J 6 bases, leaving 21 bases between the germline ends. The CDR3 DNA reads TGCAGCGTCGCGCCGGGGAATTTTGAGGCCGAGCAGTACTTC. This translates into CSVAPGNFEAEQYF.

This clone was counted once. This chain uses TRBV7-9 with TRBJ2-6; no firm D call. Per germline, CDR1 SEHNR and CDR2 FQNEAQ (reference sequence). The V end was cut by 5 bases, the J end by 0 bases, with 5 bases between. The CDR3 covers 14 residues. CDR3 amino acids: CASSSSSGANVLTF. DNA for the CDR3: TGTGCCAGCAGCAGTAGCTCTGGGGCCAACGTCCTGACTTTC.